This TCR beta chain originates from a study of cytomegalovirus exposure and HLA in healthy donors. Findings and limits, study-wide: Later analysis suggested most CMV-associated TCR beta chains were HLA-restricted. An Asian-associated ancestry cluster reportedly showed fewer N-insertions than the roughly 700-donor mean in a later analysis.

The CDR3 totals 15 residues. The V and J ends lost 1 base and 5 bases respectively, with 14 bases between them. Germline CDR1 reads SEHNR; CDR2 reads FQNEAQ (reference sequence). With respect to this clone: The antigen is undetermined.

Use of 60 Vbeta and 13 Jbeta primers characterized the PCR. The assay was immunoSEQ multiplex PCR, and TCRdb's table has in-frame clones only and misses some. The listing contains almost 35,000 clones. Sequenced input: PBMCs. The genes are TRBV7-9 and TRBJ1-2; D gene unclear. This clonotype was obtained from a woman in her thirties or forties in good health and CMV-seropositive. The CDR3 DNA reads TGTGCCAGCAGCTTAGACAGAAAACGCACTTATGGCTACACCTTC. This gives the protein CASSLDRKRTYGYTF.